The 14 T cell receptor beta chains in this list originate from one sample, sequenced in a study of blood T cell repertoires in COVID-19 (TCRdb year 2020). Libraries were prepared through the immunoSEQ multiplex PCR assay. The table was pulled from immuneACCESS by TCRdb, which kept in-frame rearrangements only. Such tables lose some clones; where checked, under half of the loss comes from unresolved V genes, and the rest has no known cause. A total of 400,000 to 550,000 clones appear in this sample, about 89% of them only once. Of the sample, around 4.4% is held by the ten largest clones. Material: peripheral blood. Receptors were obtained from a woman aged 30 to 39 with acute or convalescent COVID-19.

This clone was detected only once. V and J are TRBV28 and TRBJ1-4; 7 nucleotides agree with TRBD1. CDR3 length: 13 residues. Germline V gene sequence: CDR1 MDHEN, CDR2 SYDVKM. With V trimmed by 11 bases and J by 3 bases, 6 bases remained unmatched. The CDR3 region is CAGRGRANEKLFF. The CDR3 DNA is TGTGCCGGAAGGGGGCGTGCTAATGAAAAACTGTTTTTT. The complete variable domain, with remaining parts taken from reference TRBV28 and TRBJ1-4, reads DVKVTQSSRYLVKRTGEKVFLECVQDMDHENMFWYRQDPGLGLRLIYFSYDVKMKEKGDIPEGYSVSREKKERFSLILESASTNQTSMYLCAGRGRANEKLFFGSGTQLSVL.

This sequence joins TRBV6-5 and TRBJ1-5; D remains unclear. Germline CDR1 is MNHEY and CDR2 is SVGAGI. The germline V and J ends were trimmed by 6 bases and 5 bases, with 14 bases remaining between them. CDR3 length equals 14 residues. Here the CDR3 DNA reads TGTGCCAGCAGCCGCGGAGAGAGTGATCAGCCCCAGCATTTT. Amino acid sequence: CASSRGESDQPQHF.

This sequence joins TRBV30 and TRBJ2-7; 10 nucleotides agree with TRBD1. V lost 5 bases and J lost 5; bases outside the gene matches: 6. Per the germline V gene, CDR1 is GTSNPN and CDR2 is SVGIG (reference sequence). This CDR3 spans 13 amino acids. The DNA for the CDR3 is TGTGCCTGGTCGACAGGGGGCATGGACGAGCAGTACTTC. It translates to CAWSTGGMDEQYF.

The chain recombines TRBV11-2 with TRBJ2-3; 13 bases align to TRBD2. The CDR3 spans 19 residues. Germline CDR1 is SGHAT and CDR2 is FQNNGV. V dropped 2 bases and J dropped 0; count of bases not matched to a gene: 8. Here the CDR3 DNA reads TGTGCCAGCAGCTTAAGGGGGGGACTAGCGGGGTCTAGCACAGATACGCAGTATTTT. This encodes CASSLRGGLAGSSTDTQYF.

The chain employs TRBV2 and TRBJ2-3, with a possible D match to TRBD2 (6 bases). The length of the CDR3 is 15 residues. CDR1 is SNHLY, CDR2 FYNNEI, per germline. Trimming removed 2 bases at V and 3 bases at J, with 12 bases between. The CDR3 here is CASSETSFLTDTQYF. The DNA of the CDR3 is TGTGCCAGCAGTGAAACTAGCTTCTTGACAGATACGCAGTATTTT. Filled out from reference TRBV2 and TRBJ2-3, the complete variable domain reads EPEVTQTPSHQVTQMGQEVILRCVPISNHLYFYWYRQILGQKVEFLVSFYNNEISEKSEIFDDQFSVERPDGSNFTLKIRSTKLEDSAMYFCASSETSFLTDTQYFGPGTRLTVL.

The rearrangement uses TRBV5-4 and TRBJ2-5; 10 bases match TRBD2. This CDR3 comprises 16 residues. Germline V CDR1 and CDR2: SGHNT, YYREEE (reference sequence). V lost 0 bases to trimming and J lost 4 bases; unmatched junction nucleotides: 6. CDR3 sequence: CASSLVPSGGGETQYF. The CDR3 DNA is TGTGCCAGCAGCTTGGTTCCTAGCGGGGGAGGAGAGACCCAGTACTTC. The full variable domain, rest sourced from reference TRBV5-4 and TRBJ2-5, is ETGVTQSPTHLIKTRGQQVTLRCSSQSGHNTVSWYQQALGQGPQFIFQYYREEENGRGNFPPRFSGLQFPNYSSELNVNALELDDSALYLCASSLVPSGGGETQYFGPGTRLLVL.

This chain joins TRBV9 and TRBJ2-5; perhaps TRBD2 as D (6 bases). Trimming stripped 2 bases from V and 4 bases from J, with 21 bases between. Germline CDR1 and CDR2: SGDLS and YYNGEE. The CDR3 has 17 amino acids. The CDR3 region is CASSVAPRERGGETQYF. The CDR3 coding sequence is TGTGCCAGCAGCGTGGCCCCCAGGGAAAGGGGAGGAGAGACCCAGTACTTC.

This rearrangement joins TRBV18 to TRBJ2-7; TRBD1 is a possible D gene (6 bases). The CDR3 is 15 residues long. Germline values: CDR1 KGHSH, CDR2 LQKENI. Trimming cost V 1 base and J 2 bases, with 12 bases left between them. The CDR3 reads CASSPRQGSAYEQYF. DNA for the CDR3: TGTGCCAGCTCACCACGGCAGGGGTCCGCCTACGAGCAGTACTTC. The complete variable domain, with remaining parts taken from reference TRBV18 and TRBJ2-7, reads NAGVMQNPRHLVRRRGQEARLRCSPMKGHSHVYWYRQLPEEGLKFMVYLQKENIIDESGMPKERFSAEFPKEGPSILRIQQVVRGDSAAYFCASSPRQGSAYEQYFGPGTRLTVT.

V and J are TRBV15 and TRBJ1-4, with D tentatively TRBD1 (6 bases). Germline V gene data show CDR1 as LNHNV and CDR2 as YYDKDF (reference sequence). V lost 3 bases and J 8 bases, leaving 22 bases between the germline ends. This CDR3 is built from 17 residues. Written as DNA, the CDR3 is TGTGCCACCAGCAGTTATGTAACGGGGGCGCGGGAGGAAAAACTGTTTTTT. Translating it yields CATSSYVTGAREEKLFF. Looking up the rest from reference TRBV15 and TRBJ1-4 gives the full variable domain: DAMVIQNPRYQVTQFGKPVTLSCSQTLNHNVMYWYQQKSSQAPKLLFHYYDKDFNNEADTPDNFQSRRPNTSFCFLDIRSPGLGDTAMYLCATSSYVTGAREEKLFFGSGTQLSVL.

The chain recombines TRBV7-9 with TRBJ2-7; D gene uncertain. Germline V gene sequence: CDR1 SEHNR, CDR2 FQNEAQ (reference sequence). The CDR3 is 13 residues long. Trimming shortened V by 5 bases and J by 2 bases, and 10 bases separated the two germline ends. The CDR3 DNA is TGTGCCAGCAGCGGCGGATCGACCTACGAGCAGTACTTC. Translating it yields CASSGGSTYEQYF. The full variable domain, rest sourced from reference TRBV7-9 and TRBJ2-7, is DTGVSQNPRHKITKRGQNVTFRCDPISEHNRLYWYRQTLGQGPEFLTYFQNEAQLEKSRLLSDRFSAERPKGSFSTLEIQRTEQGDSAMYLCASSGGSTYEQYFGPGTRLTVT.

The chain has TRBV25-1 and TRBJ2-7; a possible D gene is TRBD2 (5 bases). The CDR3 runs 13 residues. Germline V lookup: CDR1 MGHDK, CDR2 SYGVNS. V lost 2 bases, J lost 8 bases, and 13 bases lay in between. CDR3 coding DNA: TGTGCCAGCAGTGAAGACCCAGGCGGGCAGCAGTACTTC. Amino acid sequence: CASSEDPGGQQYF.

This clone came up a few times. The chain carries TRBV6-1 and TRBJ1-5; D not certain. CDR3 length: 15 amino acids. The V and J ends lost 1 base and 6 bases respectively, with 13 bases between them. Germline values: CDR1 MNHNS, CDR2 SASEGT. CDR3 sequence reads: CASSEGLVRLQPQHF. CDR3 nucleotides: TGTGCCAGCAGTGAAGGTTTGGTGCGTCTTCAGCCCCAGCATTTT.

This rearrangement joins TRBV2 to TRBJ2-5, with D maybe TRBD2 (6 bases). The CDR3 spans 13 residues. Germline V CDR1 and CDR2: SNHLY, FYNNEI. V dropped 8 bases and J dropped 4 bases, with 14 bases sitting between them. CDR3 region: CASSPGRRETQYF. Here the CDR3 DNA reads TGTGCCAGCTCACCGGGGAGGAGAGAGACCCAGTACTTC.

The chain recombines TRBV30 with TRBJ2-1, with 9 bases that match TRBD1. CDR1 GTSNPN and CDR2 SVGIG come from the germline V gene (reference sequence). The CDR3 consists of 13 residues. Trimming at V came to 4 bases and at J to 5 bases, leaving 3 bases not matched to a gene. The CDR3 loop reads CAWMGTGNNEQFF. DNA for the CDR3: TGTGCCTGGATGGGGACAGGGAACAATGAGCAGTTCTTC.